One and the same sample provided the 5 T cell receptor beta chains below, sequenced in a study of shared clonotypes between healthy human individuals. Sequencing was performed with immunoSEQ multiplex PCR; in TCRdb, only in-frame clones are kept and a portion is missing. The data hold some 2,500,000 clones, with around 92% observed a single time. The sequenced material came from naive CD4+ T cells from PBMCs. Subset specified: CD45RA+ positively selected. The receptors originated from a man aged 18 to 35 in good health. Some clones in this sample may be carry-over from other donors' samples.

DNA of the CDR3: TGTGCCAGCAGTTCCGACAGCAACACTGAAGCTTTCTTT. It encodes CASSSDSNTEAFF. The chain uses TRBV6-1 and TRBJ1-1, with D tentatively TRBD1 (5 bases). Germline V CDR1 and CDR2: MNHNS, SASEGT. The CDR3 has 13 residues. V lost 5 bases to trimming and J lost 2 bases, with 9 bases between them.

The chain is built from TRBV5-4 and TRBJ1-4; D gene unclear. This CDR3 spans 12 amino acids. V was clipped by 0 bases and J by 12 bases, with 9 bases between them. Germline assignment: CDR1 SGHNT and CDR2 YYREEE (reference sequence). CDR3 bases: TGTGCCAGCAGCTTGGACGAGAAGGAACTGTTTTTT. It specifies CASSLDEKELFF.

This clone was observed a single time. The V and J genes are TRBV9 and TRBJ2-5, with 11 bases matching TRBD2. CDR1 SGDLS and CDR2 YYNGEE come from the germline V gene. V shed 3 bases and J 5 bases; nucleotides not matched to a gene: 6. CDR3 length equals 15 residues. CDR3 coding DNA: TGTGCCAGCAGCGCTACTAGCGGGAGCTCTGAGACCCAGTACTTC. Amino acid sequence: CASSATSGSSETQYF.

The J gene is TRBJ1-5, the V gene TRBV30; D not certain. CDR3 length equals 14 residues. V lost 2 bases to trimming and J lost 3 bases, with 11 bases between them. Germline V gene sequence: CDR1 GTSNPN, CDR2 SVGIG (reference sequence). The chain's CDR3 is CAWSNTETNQPQHF. As DNA, the CDR3 is TGTGCCTGGAGTAATACAGAAACCAATCAGCCCCAGCATTTT. The variable domain in full, with the rest retrieved from reference TRBV30 and TRBJ1-5, is SQTIHQWPATLVQPVGSPLSLECTVEGTSNPNLYWYRQAAGRGLQLLFYSVGIGQISSEVPQNLSASRPQDRQFILSSKKLLLSDSGFYLCAWSNTETNQPQHFGDGTRLSIL.

The genes are TRBV18 and TRBJ1-2; no reliable D call. The V end was cut by 4 bases, the J end by 8 bases, with 8 bases between. There are 11 residues in the CDR3. Germline V CDR1 and CDR2: KGHSH, LQKENI. The CDR3 DNA sequence: TGTGCCAGCTCACGTGGATTGGGCTACACCTTC. Its translation is CASSRGLGYTF.